This T cell receptor (beta chain) was sequenced during a study of cytotoxic CD8 clonotypes in ibrutinib-treated CLL. Study-level information: Over 10 relapsed/refractory, roughly 15 treatment-naive; some 17 IGHV unmutated. Among patients, about 25 responded partially and 2 completely; around 15 then stayed remitted and some twelve progressed after median approximately 68 months. Collecting the response samples happened after a median 12 months of treatment, with a range of 6 to 36.

This clone was observed a handful of times. Sequencing sought depths of 1 in 200,000 to 1 in 1 million T cells. Produced via immunoSEQ multiplex PCR; TCRdb's table is partial and in-frame only. The sample shows around 310,000 clones, roughly 79% of them seen only once. The CDR3 runs to 13 residues. Trimming removed 5 bases from V and 3 bases from J, with 11 bases in between. Germline assignment: CDR1 SGHAT and CDR2 FQNNGV. Source: PBMCs, taken before ibrutinib treatment. The J gene is TRBJ2-7, the V gene TRBV11-2; TRBD2 is a possible D gene (5 bases). This clonotype originated in a human donor with chronic lymphocytic leukemia. The CDR3 is CASSQGLNYEQYF. The DNA for the CDR3 is TGTGCCAGCAGCCAAGGACTGAACTACGAGCAGTACTTC.